These 5 T cell receptor beta chains originate from one sample sequenced in a study of blood T cell repertoires in COVID-19. Some clones are missing from TCRdb's copy, which holds only in-frame ones; the method was immunoSEQ multiplex PCR. The sample consists of about 98,000 clones, 65% to 90% of them appearing once. The sample taken for sequencing was peripheral blood. The receptors come from a man in his 70s with active or convalescent COVID-19.

The chain links TRBV7-6 to TRBJ2-5, with D perhaps TRBD1 (5 bases). V lost 1 base and J lost 4, with 7 bases in between. This CDR3 region has 13 residues. Per germline, CDR1 SGHVS and CDR2 FNYEAQ. The CDR3 sequence is CASSLGGPETQYF. The CDR3 DNA reads as TGTGCCAGCAGCTTAGGGGGCCCAGAGACCCAGTACTTC.

The sample holds a few counts of this clone. The chain has TRBV24-1 and TRBJ2-5; D possibly corresponds to TRBD1 (5 bases). CDR1 KGHDR and CDR2 SFDVKD come from the germline V gene. The CDR3 runs 13 residues. V was trimmed by 5 bases and J by 2 bases, leaving 8 bases between them. CDR3 DNA: TGTGCCACCAGTGGCGGACATCAAGAGACCCAGTACTTC. Amino acid sequence: CATSGGHQETQYF.

The chain couples TRBV2 to TRBJ2-2, with D possibly matching TRBD2 (6 bases). The CDR3 totals 14 residues. Germline V gives CDR1 SNHLY, CDR2 FYNNEI. V gave up 7 bases and J gave up 1 base, with 10 bases separating them. In nucleotides, the CDR3 is TGTGCCAGCATCAGGGAGGTGAACACCGGGGAGCTGTTTTTT. Its protein product is CASIREVNTGELFF.

V gene TRBV3-1 (or the pseudogene TRBV3-2) combines with J gene TRBJ1-2, with TRBD1 matching 11 bases. With V trimmed by 4 bases and J by 14 bases, 9 bases remained unmatched. There are 13 residues in the CDR3. In germline, CDR1 is LGHDT, CDR2 YNNKEL (reference sequence). CDR3 in DNA: TGTGCCAGCAGCCCAACAACCGGGACAGGGGGTACCTTC. This encodes CASSPTTGTGGTF.

This chain joins TRBV7-2 and TRBJ2-7, with a possible D match to TRBD2 (6 bases). CDR1 and CDR2 (germline): SGHTA, FQGNSA. Trimming removed 1 base from V and 5 bases from J, with 12 bases in between. The CDR3 is made up of 14 amino acids. CDR3 protein: CASSLGRGWDEQYF. The CDR3 DNA follows: TGTGCCAGCAGCTTAGGGCGGGGTTGGGACGAGCAGTACTTC.